This is a list of T cell receptor beta chains from one sample in a study of human versus mouse CDR3 diversity and MHC coevolution. Repertoires were generated with immunoSEQ multiplex PCR, while TCRdb's copy carries only in-frame clones and drops some. The sample has fewer than 80,000 clones, 80% to 95% seen once. Input material: naive CD4+ T cells from blood. All receptors come from a person aged 30 to 69 in good health. Both conserved end residues are part of each CDR3. Each record gives: clone size, J gene, D gene, V gene, CDR3 protein, CDR3 DNA. D genes are given only for firm matches. Size is omitted from some rows. Given values are once, few, many or a class for expanded clones.

clone_size: -; j_call: TRBJ2-7; d_call: TRBD2; v_call: TRBV6-1; cdr3_aa: CASSKAGGESYEQYF; cdr3_nt: TGTGCCAGCAGTAAAGCGGGGGGGGAATCCTACGAGCAGTACTTC
clone_size: -; j_call: TRBJ2-3; d_call: TRBD2; v_call: TRBV12-5; cdr3_aa: CASGFGLAPDTQYF; cdr3_nt: TGTGCTAGTGGTTTTGGACTAGCACCCGATACGCAGTATTTT
clone_size: -; j_call: TRBJ2-3; d_call: -; v_call: TRBV18; cdr3_aa: CASSLSAQTTDTQYF; cdr3_nt: TGTGCCAGCTCACTCAGCGCCCAAACCACTGATACGCAGTATTTT
clone_size: once; j_call: TRBJ1-6; d_call: -; v_call: TRBV27; cdr3_aa: CASSSFQGNNSPLHF; cdr3_nt: TGTGCCAGCAGTTCTTTTCAGGGGAATAATTCACCCCTCCACTTT
clone_size: -; j_call: TRBJ1-5; d_call: TRBD1; v_call: TRBV6-6; cdr3_aa: CASRARGQSSNQPQHF; cdr3_nt: TGTGCCAGCCGCGCCAGGGGACAGAGTAGCAATCAGCCCCAGCATTTT
clone_size: -; j_call: TRBJ1-1; d_call: TRBD1; v_call: TRBV30; cdr3_aa: CAWSPDRGRGTEAFF; cdr3_nt: TGTGCCTGGAGTCCGGACAGGGGGCGCGGAACTGAAGCTTTCTTT
clone_size: -; j_call: TRBJ1-2; d_call: -; v_call: TRBV19; cdr3_aa: CASTEGGGYTF; cdr3_nt: TGTGCCAGTACGGAAGGCGGGGGCTACACCTTC
clone_size: -; j_call: TRBJ1-2; d_call: TRBD1; v_call: TRBV5-5; cdr3_aa: CASSQGQGWDYGYTF; cdr3_nt: TGTGCCAGCAGCCAGGGACAGGGATGGGACTATGGCTACACCTTC
clone_size: -; j_call: TRBJ1-3; d_call: -; v_call: TRBV11-2; cdr3_aa: CASSVSAIGSTIYF; cdr3_nt: TGTGCCAGCAGCGTGAGCGCAATTGGAAGCACCATATATTTT
clone_size: -; j_call: TRBJ2-1; d_call: TRBD1; v_call: TRBV27; cdr3_aa: CASRDRVDEQFF; cdr3_nt: TGTGCCAGCAGGGACAGGGTGGATGAGCAGTTCTTC
clone_size: -; j_call: TRBJ1-2; d_call: -; v_call: TRBV19; cdr3_aa: CASSFVYGYTF; cdr3_nt: TGTGCCAGTAGTTTCGTCTATGGCTACACCTTC
clone_size: -; j_call: TRBJ2-7; d_call: -; v_call: TRBV18; cdr3_aa: CASSPDSRPYEQYF; cdr3_nt: TGTGCCAGCTCACCGGACTCGCGACCCTACGAGCAGTACTTC
clone_size: -; j_call: TRBJ2-7; d_call: -; v_call: TRBV28; cdr3_aa: CASSTGTYEQYF; cdr3_nt: TGTGCCAGCAGCACAGGGACCTACGAGCAGTACTTC
clone_size: -; j_call: TRBJ2-7; d_call: TRBD1; v_call: TRBV4-1; cdr3_aa: CASSQERRDRGLDRYF; cdr3_nt: TGCGCCAGCAGCCAAGAGAGACGGGACAGGGGGCTCGATCGGTACTTC
clone_size: once; j_call: TRBJ2-2; d_call: TRBD2; v_call: TRBV10-1; cdr3_aa: CASNRGGTGELFF; cdr3_nt: TGCGCCAGCAATAGGGGAGGGACCGGGGAGCTGTTTTTT
clone_size: -; j_call: TRBJ2-3; d_call: -; v_call: TRBV10-1; cdr3_aa: CASRLSESSTDTQYF; cdr3_nt: TGCGCCAGCAGGCTGAGCGAATCTAGCACAGATACGCAGTATTTT
clone_size: -; j_call: TRBJ2-7; d_call: -; v_call: TRBV6-1; cdr3_aa: CASSEFTASYEQYF; cdr3_nt: TGTGCCAGCAGTGAATTCACAGCCTCCTACGAGCAGTACTTC
clone_size: -; j_call: TRBJ2-1; d_call: -; v_call: TRBV30; cdr3_aa: CAWSKQGNEQFF; cdr3_nt: TGTGCCTGGAGCAAACAGGGAAATGAGCAGTTCTTC
clone_size: -; j_call: TRBJ2-7; d_call: TRBD1; v_call: TRBV6-5; cdr3_aa: CASRPTGGLYYEQYF; cdr3_nt: TGTGCCAGCAGACCAACAGGGGGCCTATACTACGAGCAGTACTTC
clone_size: -; j_call: TRBJ2-5; d_call: TRBD1; v_call: TRBV15; cdr3_aa: CATSTLRAGQGSEETQYF; cdr3_nt: TGTGCCACCAGCACACTAAGGGCGGGACAGGGATCGGAAGAGACCCAGTACTTC
clone_size: once; j_call: TRBJ1-6; d_call: -; v_call: TRBV30; cdr3_aa: CAWGAGLNSPLHF; cdr3_nt: TGTGCCTGGGGGGCAGGGCTTAATTCACCCCTCCACTTT
clone_size: -; j_call: TRBJ2-1; d_call: -; v_call: TRBV15; cdr3_aa: CATSRDLGGYNEQFF; cdr3_nt: TGTGCCACCAGCAGAGATCTGGGGGGATACAATGAGCAGTTCTTC
clone_size: -; j_call: TRBJ1-6; d_call: TRBD1; v_call: TRBV30; cdr3_aa: CAWSSRQGLNSPLHF; cdr3_nt: TGTGCCTGGAGTTCTCGACAGGGGTTGAATTCACCCCTCCACTTT
clone_size: -; j_call: TRBJ1-2; d_call: -; v_call: TRBV5-1; cdr3_aa: CASSFSGDYGYTF; cdr3_nt: TGCGCCAGCAGCTTCAGTGGTGACTATGGCTACACCTTC
clone_size: -; j_call: TRBJ1-5; d_call: -; v_call: TRBV11-2; cdr3_aa: CASSLGNSNQPQHF; cdr3_nt: TGTGCCAGCAGCTTAGGGAACAGTAATCAGCCCCAGCATTTT
clone_size: -; j_call: TRBJ1-2; d_call: -; v_call: TRBV7-9; cdr3_aa: CASSLVGGEGGYTF; cdr3_nt: TGTGCCAGCAGCTTAGTTGGAGGGGAAGGTGGCTACACCTTC
clone_size: once; j_call: TRBJ2-5; d_call: TRBD2; v_call: TRBV30; cdr3_aa: CAWRSGLASQETQYF; cdr3_nt: TGTGCCTGGAGGTCGGGACTAGCGTCCCAAGAGACCCAGTACTTC
clone_size: -; j_call: TRBJ2-3; d_call: -; v_call: TRBV29-1; cdr3_aa: CSVSTLNTDTQYF; cdr3_nt: TGCAGCGTTTCGACTCTTAACACAGATACGCAGTATTTT
clone_size: -; j_call: TRBJ1-1; d_call: -; v_call: TRBV6-6; cdr3_aa: CASSYGHLNTEAFF; cdr3_nt: TGTGCCAGCAGTTACGGGCACTTAAACACTGAAGCTTTCTTT
clone_size: -; j_call: TRBJ1-1; d_call: TRBD1; v_call: TRBV5-1; cdr3_aa: CASSLWGQGDTEAFF; cdr3_nt: TGCGCCAGCAGCTTGTGGGGACAGGGGGACACTGAAGCTTTCTTT
clone_size: -; j_call: TRBJ2-3; d_call: -; v_call: TRBV6-1; cdr3_aa: CASTPTTDTQYF; cdr3_nt: TGTGCCAGCACTCCGACAACAGATACGCAGTATTTT
clone_size: -; j_call: TRBJ2-3; d_call: -; v_call: TRBV7-8; cdr3_aa: CASSSRRAEPTDTQYF; cdr3_nt: TGTGCCAGCAGCTCCCGGCGGGCAGAACCCACAGATACGCAGTATTTT
clone_size: -; j_call: TRBJ2-7; d_call: TRBD1; v_call: TRBV30; cdr3_aa: CAWSLTGREQYF; cdr3_nt: TGTGCCTGGAGCTTGACAGGGCGCGAGCAGTACTTC
clone_size: -; j_call: TRBJ2-7; d_call: -; v_call: TRBV9; cdr3_aa: CASSPLVAPSYEQYF; cdr3_nt: TGTGCCAGCAGCCCCCTCGTAGCTCCCTCCTACGAGCAGTACTTC
clone_size: -; j_call: TRBJ2-1; d_call: -; v_call: TRBV6-1; cdr3_aa: CASSGTRQGQFF; cdr3_nt: TGTGCCAGCAGTGGTACCAGGCAGGGGCAGTTCTTC
clone_size: -; j_call: TRBJ1-5; d_call: TRBD1; v_call: TRBV19; cdr3_aa: CASTPGQGSYSNQPQHF; cdr3_nt: TGTGCCAGCACACCGGGACAGGGGTCCTATAGCAATCAGCCCCAGCATTTT